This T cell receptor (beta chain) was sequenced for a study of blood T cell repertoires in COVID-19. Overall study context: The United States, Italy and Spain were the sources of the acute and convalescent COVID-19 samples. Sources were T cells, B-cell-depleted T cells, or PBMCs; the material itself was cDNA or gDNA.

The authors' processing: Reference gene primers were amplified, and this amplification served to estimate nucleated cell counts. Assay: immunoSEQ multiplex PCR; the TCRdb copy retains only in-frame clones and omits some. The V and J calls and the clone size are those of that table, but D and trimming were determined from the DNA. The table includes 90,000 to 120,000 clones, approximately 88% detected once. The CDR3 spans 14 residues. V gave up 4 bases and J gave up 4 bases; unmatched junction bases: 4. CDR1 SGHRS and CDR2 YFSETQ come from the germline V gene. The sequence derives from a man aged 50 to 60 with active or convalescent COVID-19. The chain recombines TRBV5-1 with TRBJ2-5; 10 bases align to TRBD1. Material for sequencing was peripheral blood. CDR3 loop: CASSADRGSETQYF. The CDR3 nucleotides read TGCGCCAGCAGCGCGGACAGGGGGTCAGAGACCCAGTACTTC.